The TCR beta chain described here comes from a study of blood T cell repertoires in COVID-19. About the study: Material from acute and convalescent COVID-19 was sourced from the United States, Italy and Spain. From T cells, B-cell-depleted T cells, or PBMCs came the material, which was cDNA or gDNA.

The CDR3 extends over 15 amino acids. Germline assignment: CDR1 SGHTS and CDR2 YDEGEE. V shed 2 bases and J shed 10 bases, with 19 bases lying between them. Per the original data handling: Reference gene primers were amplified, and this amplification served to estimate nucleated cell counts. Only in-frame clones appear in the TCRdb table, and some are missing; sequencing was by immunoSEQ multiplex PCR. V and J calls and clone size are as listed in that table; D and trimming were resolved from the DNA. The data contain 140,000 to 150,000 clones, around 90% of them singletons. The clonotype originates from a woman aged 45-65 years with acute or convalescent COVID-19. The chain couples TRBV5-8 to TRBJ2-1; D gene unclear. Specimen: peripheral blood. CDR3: CASSFPLLELREQFF. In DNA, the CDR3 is TGTGCCAGCAGCTTCCCCCTGCTCGAGCTCCGCGAGCAGTTCTTC.